This T cell receptor (beta chain) was captured by sequencing in a study of T cells after yellow fever vaccination. The authors made TCR cDNA by 5'RACE template switching, adding a universal primer site and UMIs. MiXCR, run by TCRdb on the 5' RACE reads, gives a single entry per CDR3 protein. The sample yields hundreds of thousands of distinct CDR3 sequences, under 20% seen once. Study results and caveats: Researchers cautioned that FACS-sorted repertoires could harbor abundant clonotypes contaminating from the bulk population.

This clonotype was found a few times. As yet, its antigen is unknown. This CDR3 comprises 16 residues. Trimming took 4 bases from V and 1 from J; bases not matched to a gene: 4. From germline, CDR1 is SGHRS and CDR2 YFSETQ. The J gene is TRBJ2-1, the V gene TRBV5-1, with 11 bases matching TRBD2. Sequenced here: PBMCs, sampled before the yellow fever booster vaccination. The TCR originated in a man aged 18 to 30 who received the YFV17D yellow fever vaccine. The CDR3 DNA reads TGCGCCAGCAGCCAGACTAGCGGGGCTTCCTACAATGAGCAGTTCTTC. Its translation is CASSQTSGASYNEQFF.